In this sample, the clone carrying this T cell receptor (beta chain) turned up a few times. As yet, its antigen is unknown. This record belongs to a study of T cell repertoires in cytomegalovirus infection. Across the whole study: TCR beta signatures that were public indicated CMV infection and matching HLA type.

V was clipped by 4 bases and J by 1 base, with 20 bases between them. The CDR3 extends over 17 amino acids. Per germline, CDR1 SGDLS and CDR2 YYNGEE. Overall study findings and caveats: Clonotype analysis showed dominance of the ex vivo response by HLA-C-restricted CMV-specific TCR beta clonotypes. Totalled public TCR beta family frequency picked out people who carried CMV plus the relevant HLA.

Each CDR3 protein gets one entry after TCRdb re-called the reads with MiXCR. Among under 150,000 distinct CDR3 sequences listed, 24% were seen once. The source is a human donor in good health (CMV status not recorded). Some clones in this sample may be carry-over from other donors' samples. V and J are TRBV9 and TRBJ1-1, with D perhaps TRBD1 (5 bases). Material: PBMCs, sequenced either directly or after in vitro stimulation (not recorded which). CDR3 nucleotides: TGTGCCAGCAGCACACCGACCGTGGGACGGGCGAACACTGAAGCTTTCTTT. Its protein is CASSTPTVGRANTEAFF.